This is a list of T cell receptor beta chains from one sample in a study of blood T cell repertoires in COVID-19. Sequencing was performed with immunoSEQ multiplex PCR; in TCRdb, only in-frame clones are kept and a portion is missing. The profile shows about 300,000 clones, around 88% of them singletons. What was sequenced was peripheral blood. These receptors came from a woman in her 30s who had recovered from COVID-19. Both conserved end residues are part of each CDR3. The D gene is left open where the match is weak. Clone sizes are given selectively: once, few, many, or a class where the clone is expanded.

cdr3_nt	cdr3_aa	d_call	j_call	v_call	clone_size
TGTGCCAGCAGCTTACAGGGGTCTGAAGCTTTCTTT	CASSLQGSEAFF	TRBD1	TRBJ1-1	TRBV5-8	NA
TGTGCCAGTAGTATCCAACAGGGGTCCAATCAGCCCCAGCATTTT	CASSIQQGSNQPQHF	TRBD1	TRBJ1-5	TRBV19	NA
TGTGCCAGCACCCCAGGACTAGCGCAAGAGACCCAGTACTTC	CASTPGLAQETQYF	TRBD2	TRBJ2-5	TRBV7-2	NA
TGTGCCAGCAGCTTAGGCGGACAGGGGGATGGGTCCTACGAGCAGTACTTC	CASSLGGQGDGSYEQYF	TRBD1	TRBJ2-7	TRBV7-3	NA
TGTGCCACCAGCAGGCCCCGGGACGAGCAGTACTTC	CATSRPRDEQYF	NA	TRBJ2-7	TRBV15	NA
TGTGCCAGCAGAACACCACAAAAGGACAGGACCGGAAACACCATATATTTT	CASRTPQKDRTGNTIYF	TRBD1	TRBJ1-3	TRBV6-4	NA
TGTGCCAGCAGCTTAAAGCGTATTTGGACAGCCAACACCGGGGAGCTGTTTTTT	CASSLKRIWTANTGELFF	NA	TRBJ2-2	TRBV7-3	NA
TGTGCCAGCAGCCACAAAAAACCGGGACAGGCTTCGTCCGAGCAGTACTTC	CASSHKKPGQASSEQYF	TRBD1	TRBJ2-7	TRBV2	NA
TGTGCCAGCCCCCCCAGCGACAGGGAGTACCCCCAGACAAATAATTCACCCCTCCACTTT	CASPPSDREYPQTNNSPLHF	NA	TRBJ1-6	TRBV21-1	NA
TGTGCCAGCAGCTCGGGACTAACCACCTCAGGGACCCAGTACTTC	CASSSGLTTSGTQYF	TRBD2	TRBJ2-5	TRBV7-2	NA
TGTGCCAGCAGCTTACATGGAGGGGCGGACACTGAAGCTTTCTTT	CASSLHGGADTEAFF	NA	TRBJ1-1	TRBV7-9	NA
TGTGCCAGCAGCTGGACAGGGGGCAATGAGCAGTTCTTC	CASSWTGGNEQFF	TRBD1	TRBJ2-1	TRBV2	NA
TGTGCCAGCAGTTTTAACGGGGAAGCTTTCTTT	CASSFNGEAFF	NA	TRBJ1-1	TRBV12-3/TRBV12-4	NA
TGTGCCAGCAGCGCGCCCCTGACAGGGAACACCGGGGAGCTGTTTTTT	CASSAPLTGNTGELFF	NA	TRBJ2-2	TRBV5-5	NA
TGTGCCAGCAGCGTGCAGGGCGGGAACACTGAAGCTTTCTTT	CASSVQGGNTEAFF	NA	TRBJ1-1	TRBV9	NA
TGTGCCAGCAGTTTAACTGGGGGGGGATCAGCACCCCTCCACTTT	CASSLTGGGSAPLHF	NA	TRBJ1-6	TRBV28	NA
TGTGCCAGCAGCGTGGACCGGACAGGGACCACTAACTATGGCTACACCTTC	CASSVDRTGTTNYGYTF	TRBD1	TRBJ1-2	TRBV9	once
TGTGCCAGCAGCGTCCGGGGGGGGGACACTGAAGCTTTCTTT	CASSVRGGDTEAFF	NA	TRBJ1-1	TRBV4-2	NA
TGTGCCAGCAGCCCGTGGACTAGCGGGGCGGAGACCCAGTACTTC	CASSPWTSGAETQYF	TRBD2	TRBJ2-5	TRBV9	NA
TGTGCCAGCAGTTTAGCAGGGGGCTTTGGGTCACCCCTCCACTTT	CASSLAGGFGSPLHF	TRBD1	TRBJ1-6	TRBV27	NA
TGTGCCAGCAGCGGGACAGATCAACCGGGCTCTGGAAACACCATATATTTT	CASSGTDQPGSGNTIYF	NA	TRBJ1-3	TRBV9	NA
TGCAGTGCTCAGGGAAATCAGCCCCAGCATTTT	CSAQGNQPQHF	NA	TRBJ1-5	TRBV20-1	NA
TGTGCCAGCAGTGAAAGCCCGAGGACTCGGTCCTACGAGCAGTACTTC	CASSESPRTRSYEQYF	NA	TRBJ2-7	TRBV2	NA
TGTGCCAGCAGTTTGTTCCAGCCAGGGTACCTCCACTTT	CASSLFQPGYLHF	NA	TRBJ1-6	TRBV12-3/TRBV12-4	NA
TGTGCCAGCAGCTTAGAAGCCGCCACCACTGATACGCAGTATTTT	CASSLEAATTDTQYF	NA	TRBJ2-3	TRBV7-9	NA
TGTGCCAGCAGCTTAGGCGGGGGGGCGGACAATGAGCAGTTCTTC	CASSLGGGADNEQFF	TRBD2	TRBJ2-1	TRBV11-2	NA
TGTGCCAGCAGACTTGACAGGACCCCCGGGGAGCTGTTTTTT	CASRLDRTPGELFF	NA	TRBJ2-2	TRBV5-4	NA
TGTGCCAGCAGCCCGGACGGGACAGGCAAGTTCTTC	CASSPDGTGKFF	TRBD1	TRBJ2-1	TRBV7-3	NA
TGTGCCAGTAGTATAGAGGAGGGCTCCTACAATGAGCAGTTCTTC	CASSIEEGSYNEQFF	NA	TRBJ2-1	TRBV19	NA
TGCGCCAGCAGCTTGGAGACCCAATCGGGTGGCTACACCTTC	CASSLETQSGGYTF	NA	TRBJ1-2	TRBV5-1	NA
TGTGCCAGCAGTTCCAAGACAGGGGGCGGACTTGAAAAACTGTTTTTT	CASSSKTGGGLEKLFF	TRBD1	TRBJ1-4	TRBV28	NA
TGTGCCAGCAGCTTGCCGGCGGGCACCTCCTACACAGATACGCAGTATTTT	CASSLPAGTSYTDTQYF	NA	TRBJ2-3	TRBV5-8	NA
TGTGCCAGCAGCCTAACCGGGACAGGTAGATACAATGAGCAGTTCTTC	CASSLTGTGRYNEQFF	TRBD1	TRBJ2-1	TRBV13	NA
TGTGCCAGCAGGGGAGCCCAGCACGGTTACGAGCAGTACTTC	CASRGAQHGYEQYF	NA	TRBJ2-7	TRBV13	NA
TGTGCCAGTAACCGGGACAGGGGCTACGAGCAGTACTTC	CASNRDRGYEQYF	TRBD1	TRBJ2-7	TRBV12-3/TRBV12-4	few
TGTGCCAGCAGCCCACGGGTGGGGCTGAATTCACCCCTCCACTTT	CASSPRVGLNSPLHF	NA	TRBJ1-6	TRBV5-8	NA
TGTGCCGCGGGCGGAACTTACGAGCAGTACTTC	CAAGGTYEQYF	NA	TRBJ2-7	TRBV28	NA
TGTGCCTCGAGGCCGGGACTGACTACCCGGGGGCCCCAGCATTTT	CASRPGLTTRGPQHF	NA	TRBJ1-5	TRBV27	NA
TGTGCCAGCAGCTTACGGGGTCCTCTCTCCTACAATGAGCAGTTCTTC	CASSLRGPLSYNEQFF	NA	TRBJ2-1	TRBV7-6	NA